These 8 T cell receptor beta chains originate from one sample sequenced in a study of OX40 agonist ivuxolimab in advanced cancers. Generated by immunoSEQ multiplex PCR, the TCRdb table keeps only in-frame clones and is missing some. The table records 40,000 to 45,000 clones, 80% of them present only once. The source was CD4+ or CD8+ T cells sorted from blood, collected in a trial of the OX40 agonist ivuxolimab. These receptors came from an adult with an advanced solid tumor such as melanoma, head and neck, liver or kidney cancer.

This chain joins TRBV28 and TRBJ2-5; perhaps TRBD1 as D (5 bases). V was cut by 4 bases and J by 2 bases, with 11 bases left in between. The CDR3 consists of 14 residues. CDR1 MDHEN and CDR2 SYDVKM come from the germline V gene. CDR3 sequence: CASSSSGIQETQYF. The CDR3 DNA reads as TGTGCCAGCAGTTCGTCAGGGATACAAGAGACCCAGTACTTC.

The chain couples TRBV6-1 to TRBJ1-2; no reliable D call. This CDR3 has 13 residues. V was shortened by 2 bases and J by 2 bases, with 6 bases between the two germline ends. The germline V gene encodes CDR1 MNHNS and CDR2 SASEGT. The CDR3 coding sequence is TGTGCCAGCAGTGAAAGTTGGAACTATGGCTACACCTTC. Amino acid sequence: CASSESWNYGYTF.

The chain couples TRBV7-9 to TRBJ1-2; D is uncertain. Germline assignment: CDR1 SEHNR and CDR2 FQNEAQ (reference sequence). Between the trimmed V and J ends, which lost 0 bases and 3 bases, there was a span of 8 bases. This CDR3 region has 14 residues. The CDR3 region has the DNA TGTGCCAGCAGCTTAGCCGGCTTTTACTATGGCTACACCTTC. As protein: CASSLAGFYYGYTF.

The chain employs TRBV18 and TRBJ1-2; possible D gene TRBD1, 5 bases. Trimming removed 0 bases from V and 4 bases from J, with 12 bases in between. This CDR3 comprises 15 residues. The germline V gene encodes CDR1 KGHSH and CDR2 LQKENI. The CDR3 nucleotides are TGTGCCAGCTCACCACCGAGGGGAGGAGGCTATGGCTACACCTTC. Encoded protein: CASSPPRGGGYGYTF. Based on the CDR3 plus reference TRBV18 and TRBJ1-2, the full variable domain is NAGVMQNPRHLVRRRGQEARLRCSPMKGHSHVYWYRQLPEEGLKFMVYLQKENIIDESGMPKERFSAEFPKEGPSILRIQQVVRGDSAAYFCASSPPRGGGYGYTFGSGTRLTVV.

This chain uses TRBV28 with TRBJ1-4, with 9 bases aligning to TRBD1. Germline CDR1 is MDHEN and CDR2 is SYDVKM. J was trimmed by 8 bases and V by 8 bases; bases with no gene match: 6. CDR3 length equals 13 residues. For the CDR3, the DNA is TGTGCCAGCGGGGGGACAGGGTTGGAAAAACTGTTTTTT. Protein: CASGGTGLEKLFF.

This clone has just a few counts. V usage is TRBV4-2 and J usage is TRBJ2-3, with D possibly TRBD2 on 6 matching bases. Germline V gives CDR1 LGHNA, CDR2 YNFKEQ. The CDR3 runs 16 residues. Trimming removed 0 bases from V and 2 bases from J, with 12 bases in between. CDR3 amino acids: CASSQDVGSPTDTQYF. CDR3 in DNA: TGTGCCAGCAGCCAAGACGTCGGGAGTCCCACAGATACGCAGTATTTT.

With respect to this clone: Other DNA sequences in this specimen translate into the identical CDR3. This chain uses TRBV5-1 with TRBJ1-3; a possible D gene is TRBD1 (5 bases). Germline CDR1 reads SGHRS; CDR2 reads YFSETQ. V was pared by 5 bases and J by 1 base, with 10 bases between. This CDR3 has 14 amino acids. This CDR3 is CASSLGTSGNTIYF. CDR3 nucleotides: TGCGCCAGCAGTCTCGGGACGTCTGGAAACACCATATATTTT.

The V gene is TRBV19, the J gene TRBJ2-3; D perhaps matches TRBD1 (5 bases). Germline lookup yields CDR1 LNHDA and CDR2 SQIVND (reference sequence). CDR3 size: 14 residues. Deletions cut 6 bases from V and 0 bases from J, with 10 bases between. The CDR3 nucleotides are TGTGCCAGTAGGCGAGACAGAAGCACAGATACGCAGTATTTT. This encodes CASRRDRSTDTQYF.